The rows below give T cell receptor beta chains drawn from one sample of a study of response to subunit inactivated influenza vaccine. TCRdb reprocessed the RT-PCR reads with MiXCR, giving one entry per CDR3 protein. The sample includes 450,000 to 500,000 distinct CDR3 sequences, 10% to 11% of them seen just once. Sample: PBMCs from blood, taken 45 days after vaccination. These receptors were obtained from a man aged 45-60 years who received an inactivated influenza vaccine. Each CDR3 is given with its conserved first and last residue. Clone size is stated in some rows and not others, as once, few, many or a class when expanded.

abundance: few
v_gene: TRBV11-2
j_gene: TRBJ1-4
CDR3aa: CASSLVTGGHEKLFF

abundance: .
v_gene: TRBV3-1
j_gene: TRBJ2-4
CDR3aa: CASSQDQLAKNIQYF

abundance: .
v_gene: TRBV3-1
j_gene: TRBJ1-2
CDR3aa: CASSPEARDYGYTF

abundance: .
v_gene: TRBV13
j_gene: TRBJ2-1
CDR3aa: CASSLDLAGGTFGEQFF

abundance: .
v_gene: TRBV14
j_gene: TRBJ2-2
CDR3aa: CASSQGQYTGELFF

abundance: few
v_gene: TRBV28
j_gene: TRBJ1-2
CDR3aa: CASGSGHRTNYGYTF

abundance: few
v_gene: TRBV13
j_gene: TRBJ2-2
CDR3aa: CASSLVGVNWNTGELFF

abundance: many
v_gene: TRBV5-1
j_gene: TRBJ1-1
CDR3aa: CASNDGLRSEAFF

abundance: .
v_gene: TRBV27
j_gene: TRBJ2-5
CDR3aa: CASSLSYGDEETQYF

abundance: .
v_gene: TRBV6-2/TRBV6-3
j_gene: TRBJ2-7
CDR3aa: CASEETGSSYEQYF

abundance: few
v_gene: TRBV27
j_gene: TRBJ2-2
CDR3aa: CASSLFGLAGINTGELFF

abundance: few
v_gene: TRBV6-5
j_gene: TRBJ2-5
CDR3aa: CASSYSVGVEETQYF

abundance: few
v_gene: TRBV7-9
j_gene: TRBJ2-5
CDR3aa: CASSPPRGGYVQETQYF

abundance: .
v_gene: TRBV4-3
j_gene: TRBJ2-7
CDR3aa: CASSQNVLSYEQYF

abundance: few
v_gene: TRBV15
j_gene: TRBJ1-2
CDR3aa: CATSRDRGFGYTF

abundance: few
v_gene: TRBV4-3
j_gene: TRBJ2-3
CDR3aa: CASSRKSGADTQYF

abundance: few
v_gene: TRBV15
j_gene: TRBJ2-5
CDR3aa: CATSKGASGHQETQYF

abundance: .
v_gene: TRBV5-1
j_gene: TRBJ1-2
CDR3aa: CASSSPGRSTYGYTF

abundance: many
v_gene: TRBV12-3/TRBV12-4
j_gene: TRBJ1-5
CDR3aa: CASSWGGASNQPQHF

abundance: many
v_gene: TRBV20-1
j_gene: TRBJ2-3
CDR3aa: CSARDPNADTQYF

abundance: .
v_gene: TRBV14
j_gene: TRBJ2-1
CDR3aa: CASSQEGLRALNEQFF

abundance: .
v_gene: TRBV5-5
j_gene: TRBJ2-6
CDR3aa: CASSLVAGSPGANVLTF

abundance: many
v_gene: TRBV4-3
j_gene: TRBJ1-1
CDR3aa: CASSQHGGGTEAFF

abundance: .
v_gene: TRBV20-1
j_gene: TRBJ2-1
CDR3aa: CSASSSSRSYNEQFF

abundance: .
v_gene: TRBV28
j_gene: TRBJ1-5
CDR3aa: CASSNIWGGYSNQPQHF

abundance: few
v_gene: TRBV25-1
j_gene: TRBJ2-3
CDR3aa: CASTTGLDTQYF

abundance: .
v_gene: TRBV25-1
j_gene: TRBJ2-7
CDR3aa: CASSELFRGNEQYF

abundance: once
v_gene: TRBV6-2/TRBV6-3
j_gene: TRBJ2-3
CDR3aa: CASSYSFGGDGTDTQYF

abundance: few
v_gene: TRBV12-3/TRBV12-4
j_gene: TRBJ2-1
CDR3aa: CASSFSGSGPRDEQFF

abundance: .
v_gene: TRBV20-1
j_gene: TRBJ2-7
CDR3aa: CSARLPANYEQYF

abundance: few
v_gene: TRBV20-1
j_gene: TRBJ1-2
CDR3aa: CSADVVHYGYTF

abundance: many
v_gene: TRBV4-2
j_gene: TRBJ2-1
CDR3aa: CASSQDGQTSGIFNEQFF

abundance: many
v_gene: TRBV4-3
j_gene: TRBJ2-5
CDR3aa: CASSQVRGQETQYF

abundance: .
v_gene: TRBV24-1
j_gene: TRBJ2-3
CDR3aa: CATASGGRTDTQYF

abundance: few
v_gene: TRBV6-1
j_gene: TRBJ2-7
CDR3aa: CASRRGTGIYEQYF

abundance: many
v_gene: TRBV20-1
j_gene: TRBJ2-1
CDR3aa: CSARDSGGVLF

abundance: .
v_gene: TRBV10-3
j_gene: TRBJ2-3
CDR3aa: CAISWRQADTQYF

abundance: .
v_gene: TRBV6-2/TRBV6-3
j_gene: TRBJ1-2
CDR3aa: CASSRPGPQKTYGYTF

abundance: .
v_gene: TRBV7-2
j_gene: TRBJ2-7
CDR3aa: CASSFSYNKGDEQYF

abundance: many
v_gene: TRBV7-3
j_gene: TRBJ2-1
CDR3aa: CASSSTGGHEQFF